The 23 T cell receptor beta chains below were found in one sample sequenced in a study of spatial heterogeneity in lung cancer. Documented time point: sample taken at primary tumor resection. TCRdb ran MiXCR on the 5' RACE reads and lists one entry per CDR3 protein. This repertoire shows 25,000 or so distinct CDR3 sequences, approximately 4.8% found once; its top ten account for about 5%. The sample in question was PBMCs, obtained at surgery. The receptor source for this set is a male donor with early-stage non-small cell lung cancer.

This clonotype was seen ten or more times. This chain connects TRBV20-1 to TRBJ1-5; a weak D match, TRBD1 (6 bases). Germline-derived CDR1 and CDR2 are DFQATT and SNEGSKA (reference sequence). Trimming pared 5 bases from V and 2 bases from J, leaving 10 bases between. This CDR3 region has 13 residues. The CDR3, as DNA: TGCAGTGCTCGCAGGGGCGGCAATCAGCCCCAGCATTTT. It encodes CSARRGGNQPQHF.

This clonotype was seen repeatedly, ten times or more. The J gene is TRBJ2-2, the V gene TRBV28; no clear D. From germline, CDR1 is MDHEN and CDR2 SYDVKM. The CDR3 is 13 amino acids. V gave up 10 bases and J gave up 0 bases, with 9 bases separating them. The CDR3 here is CANRSPNTGELFF. The CDR3 DNA sequence: TGTGCCAACCGAAGTCCGAACACCGGGGAGCTGTTTTTT.

This clonotype showed up many times. Here the CDR3 reads CASSLVLGQYSWPKNQPQHF. CDR3 bases: TGTGCCAGCAGTTTAGTCCTTGGACAGTATAGTTGGCCGAAAAATCAGCCCCAGCATTTT. This chain uses TRBV12-3 or TRBV12-4 with TRBJ1-5, with a tentative D call TRBD1 (6 bases). The V end was cut by 1 base, the J end by 4 bases, with 26 bases between. This CDR3 is built from 20 residues.

This sequence joins TRBV7-2 and TRBJ2-3; 7 bases map to TRBD2. CDR1 is SGHTA and CDR2 is FQGNSA in the germline V gene. The J segment lost 3 bases and the V segment lost 9 bases, leaving 6 bases of the junction unmatched. The CDR3 length is 13 residues. CDR3 protein: CASTSVWTDTQYF. As DNA, the CDR3 is TGTGCCAGTACTAGCGTGTGGACAGATACGCAGTATTTT.

This clonotype was seen at least ten times. V is TRBV6-1 and J is TRBJ2-1; tentative D call: TRBD2 (5 bases). Germline V lookup: CDR1 MNHNS, CDR2 SASEGT. The CDR3 runs to 13 residues. The germline V and J ends were trimmed by 7 bases and 10 bases, with 17 bases remaining between them. CDR3 nucleotides: TGTGCCAGCAACGAGGGCCGGCGTGGGGAGCAGTTCTTC. It codes for CASNEGRRGEQFF.

The chain employs TRBV15 and TRBJ2-7; D remains ambiguous. V lost 4 bases and J 2 bases, leaving 12 bases between the germline ends. The CDR3 contains 14 residues. Germline CDR1 is LNHNV and CDR2 is YYDKDF (reference sequence). The CDR3 sequence: CATSNPGRAYEQYF. The CDR3 coding sequence is TGTGCCACCAGCAACCCCGGACGGGCCTACGAGCAGTACTTC.

At least ten counts were recorded for this clonotype. This chain connects TRBV7-2 to TRBJ2-3; D possibly corresponds to TRBD2 (6 bases). Trimming removed 3 bases at V and 5 bases at J, with 21 bases between. Germline CDR1 reads SGHTA; CDR2 reads FQGNSA. This CDR3 contains 17 residues. CDR3 loop: CASSLAGGGTGLDTQYF. Here the CDR3 DNA reads TGTGCCAGCAGCTTGGCCGGCGGCGGGACGGGCCTAGATACGCAGTATTTT.

This clonotype was detected ten times or more. CDR3 region: CASSASPAPRNTQYF. CDR3 nucleotides: TGTGCCAGCAGCGCTAGCCCCGCCCCACGAAATACGCAGTATTTT. This chain connects TRBV9 to TRBJ2-3; D perhaps matches TRBD2 (5 bases). CDR3 length: 15 amino acids. CDR1 SGDLS and CDR2 YYNGEE come from the germline V gene. Trimming took 3 bases from V and 7 from J, leaving 18 bases between them.

This clonotype was picked up many times. This chain connects TRBV27 to TRBJ2-7; TRBD1 matches at 12 bases. Trimming cost V 5 bases and J 8 bases; bases outside gene matches: 10. CDR3 length: 15 residues. Germline CDR1 is MNHEY and CDR2 is SMNVEV (reference sequence). Here the CDR3 DNA reads TGTGCCAGCAGTCCTCCTTTGGGACAGGGGGCAAAGCAGTACTTC. It is translated as CASSPPLGQGAKQYF.

This clonotype was detected ten times or more. This chain connects TRBV29-1 to TRBJ1-1; D uncertain. The germline CDR1 and CDR2 sequences are SQVTM and ANQGSEA. The CDR3 is 14 amino acids. The germline V and J ends were trimmed by 2 bases and 1 base, with 11 bases remaining between them. This CDR3 reads CSVELGGRNTEAFF. The CDR3 DNA follows: TGCAGCGTTGAACTGGGAGGGAGGAACACTGAAGCTTTCTTT.

This clonotype was detected ten times or more. The chain has TRBV7-2 and TRBJ2-5, with D perhaps TRBD1 (6 bases). The CDR3 covers 18 residues. V dropped 2 bases and J dropped 1 base, with 20 bases sitting between them. Germline CDR1 reads SGHTA; CDR2 reads FQGNSA. CDR3 bases: TGTGCCAGCAGCTTATGGGCGAGCACCGGGACACTCCAAGAGACCCAGTACTTC. This translates into CASSLWASTGTLQETQYF.

This clonotype showed up many times. The chain is built from TRBV2 and TRBJ1-2; no reliable D call. This CDR3 spans 14 amino acids. Trimming cost V 2 bases and J 4 bases, with 11 bases left between them. The V gene's germline CDR1 is SNHLY and CDR2 FYNNEI. The CDR3 is CASSESWAGYGYTF. The CDR3 coding sequence is TGTGCCAGCAGTGAAAGCTGGGCAGGCTATGGCTACACCTTC.

This clonotype was observed many times. This chain connects TRBV6-1 to TRBJ2-5, with 10 bases fitting TRBD2. The germline V gene encodes CDR1 MNHNS and CDR2 SASEGT. CDR3 length: 23 amino acids. Germline trimming cut 6 bases from V and 4 bases from J; bases unmatched to any gene: 32. Here the CDR3 reads CASRSPPASGSGVGETQRETQYF. For the CDR3, the DNA is TGTGCCAGCAGATCCCCTCCGGCTAGCGGGAGTGGGGTAGGAGAGACCCAGCGAGAGACCCAGTACTTC.

This clonotype came up many times. The chain joins TRBV29-1 to TRBJ1-3, with TRBD1 matching 8 bases. V lost 7 bases, J lost 2 bases, and 4 bases stayed unmatched. There are 13 residues in the CDR3. In germline, CDR1 is SQVTM, CDR2 ANQGSEA. The CDR3 loop is CSAGTGTGNTIYF. The CDR3 region has the DNA TGCAGCGCCGGGACAGGTACTGGAAACACCATATATTTT.

The chain combines TRBV11-2 with TRBJ1-5; D is perhaps TRBD1 (5 bases). There are 14 residues in the CDR3. From germline, CDR1 is SGHAT and CDR2 FQNNGV. Trimming removed 5 bases at V and 3 bases at J, with 11 bases between. The CDR3 coding sequence is TGTGCCAGCAGCCTAGGGACCTTCAATCAGCCCCAGCATTTT. Protein product: CASSLGTFNQPQHF. The full variable domain, completed using reference TRBV11-2 and TRBJ1-5, is EAGVAQSPRYKIIEKRQSVAFWCNPISGHATLYWYQQILGQGPKLLIQFQNNGVVDDSQLPKDRFSAERLKGVDSTLKIQPAKLEDSAVYLCASSLGTFNQPQHFGDGTRLSIL.

This clonotype was observed many times. V gene TRBV29-1 combines with J gene TRBJ2-2, with D tentatively TRBD2 (6 bases). Per germline, CDR1 SQVTM and CDR2 ANQGSEA. This CDR3 is 12 amino acids long. V gave up 7 bases and J gave up 6 bases, with 12 bases separating them. CDR3 coding DNA: TGCAGCGCCGTCGGGAGCCCCGGGGAGCTGTTTTTT. Encoded protein: CSAVGSPGELFF.

This clonotype was counted many times. J is TRBJ1-1 and V is TRBV6-2 or TRBV6-3; TRBD1 aligns across 8 bases. Germline CDR1 is MNHEY and CDR2 is SVGEGT. CDR3 length: 11 residues. V trimming: 10 bases; J trimming: 4 bases; junction bases outside the gene matches: 2. The CDR3 is CAIGQGTEAFF. CDR3 DNA sequence: TGTGCCATCGGACAGGGCACTGAAGCTTTCTTT.

There are many counts of this clonotype. The chain combines TRBV12-3 or TRBV12-4 with TRBJ2-7; D might be TRBD1 or TRBD2, each matching 5 bases. This CDR3 contains 15 residues. Trimming pared 2 bases from V and 3 bases from J, leaving 14 bases between. The CDR3 is CASSLSGLGSYEQYF. The CDR3 DNA follows: TGTGCCAGCAGTTTATCGGGGCTAGGGAGCTACGAGCAGTACTTC.

There are many counts of this clonotype. The chain is built from TRBV6-2 or TRBV6-3 and TRBJ1-5; 8 bases are a match to TRBD1. V shed 10 bases, J shed 7 bases, and the junction held 12 bases outside the gene matches. Germline V lookup: CDR1 MNHEY, CDR2 SVGEGT. This CDR3 spans 14 amino acids. In DNA form, the CDR3 reads TGTGCCACTACCGGACAGGGAGGTACCCAGCCCCAGCATTTT. This encodes CATTGQGGTQPQHF.

This clonotype is medium-sized (0.01 to 0.1%) by share. The V and J genes are TRBV7-9 and TRBJ1-2, with D tentatively TRBD1 (5 bases). Germline lookup yields CDR1 SEHNR and CDR2 FQNEAQ (reference sequence). V was trimmed by 2 bases and J by 1 base, leaving 17 bases between them. The CDR3 is 17 amino acids. Written as DNA, the CDR3 is TGTGCCAGCAGCTTAAGAGGGGCGATCGACAGTAACTATGGCTACACCTTC. Translated: CASSLRGAIDSNYGYTF.

There are many counts of this clonotype. This chain joins TRBV4-1 and TRBJ1-6; D might be TRBD1 (5 bases). The germline V gene has CDR1 MGHRA and CDR2 YSYEKL. CDR3 length: 15 amino acids. Trimming cost V 4 bases and J 9 bases, with 16 bases left between them. This CDR3 is CASSRPADNFSPLHF. The CDR3 nucleotides read TGCGCCAGCAGCCGTCCGGCGGACAATTTTTCACCCCTCCACTTT.

This clonotype was recorded at least ten times. The chain employs TRBV7-2 and TRBJ2-6; no definite D call. This CDR3 has 15 amino acids. CDR1 SGHTA and CDR2 FQGNSA come from the germline V gene. V lost 3 bases to trimming and J lost 0 bases, with 6 bases between them. CDR3 coding DNA: TGTGCCAGCAGCTTCGGCGGCTCTGGGGCCAACGTCCTGACTTTC. This sequence encodes CASSFGGSGANVLTF.

This clonotype was recorded at least ten times. This chain uses TRBV29-1 with TRBJ1-1; a weak D match, TRBD1 (6 bases). This CDR3 region has 14 residues. CDR1 and CDR2 from the germline V gene are SQVTM and ANQGSEA. The V end lost 2 bases, the J end lost 4 bases, and 14 bases lay between the germline ends. CDR3 DNA sequence: TGCAGCGTTGAATTCGGGGGCCGGAGCACTGAAGCTTTCTTT. It specifies CSVEFGGRSTEAFF.